Presented here are 20 T cell receptor beta chains from one specimen sequenced in a study of blood T cell repertoires in COVID-19. Some clones are missing from TCRdb's copy, which holds only in-frame ones; the method was immunoSEQ multiplex PCR. The sample holds 190,000 or so clones, roughly 86% seen once. Sequencing was done on a sample of PBMCs or T cells enriched from blood (not recorded which). All receptors come from a young woman who had recovered from COVID-19.

Only one count was recorded for this clone. The chain has TRBV10-3 and TRBJ2-7; 7 bases map to TRBD1. Germline trimming cut 4 bases from V and 1 base from J; bases unmatched to any gene: 7. The germline V gene encodes CDR1 ENHRY and CDR2 SYGVKD. The length of the CDR3 is 15 residues. CDR3 DNA sequence: TGTGCCATCAGTGCCCCCGGGACAGCTTCCTACGAGCAGTACTTC. This gives the protein CAISAPGTASYEQYF.

The chain recombines TRBV5-5 with TRBJ1-2, with D unclear. The V gene lost 2 bases and the J gene lost 2 bases, with 10 bases spanning the gap. This CDR3 spans 14 amino acids. Per the germline V gene, CDR1 is SGHKS and CDR2 is YYEKEE (reference sequence). CDR3 nucleotide sequence: TGTGCCAGCAGCTTTCTTCCGGAGAACTATGGCTACACCTTC. The encoded protein is CASSFLPENYGYTF.

The gene calls are TRBV28 and TRBJ2-7, with D perhaps matching TRBD1 (6 bases). Deletions cut 6 bases from V and 0 bases from J, with 12 bases between. The germline V gene has CDR1 MDHEN and CDR2 SYDVKM. The CDR3 extends over 14 amino acids. CDR3 in DNA: TGTGCCAGCAGAAGACAGGCTACCTCCTACGAGCAGTACTTC. This encodes CASRRQATSYEQYF.

DNA of the CDR3: TGTGCCAGCAGTCCCACCCCCGGACAGGTTGTAGCCAAAAACATTCAGTACTTC. Residues: CASSPTPGQVVAKNIQYF. The chain couples TRBV7-8 to TRBJ2-4, with 7 positions matching TRBD1. Germline V gene lookup returns CDR1 SGHVS and CDR2 FQNEAQ. Losses at the gene ends were 6 bases for V and 0 bases for J; bases not matched to a gene: 14. The CDR3 spans 18 residues.

This chain links TRBV11-3 with TRBJ2-5; 7 nucleotides line up with TRBD1. In germline, CDR1 is SGHNT, CDR2 YENEEA. The CDR3 has 14 residues. Germline trimming cut 2 bases from V and 2 bases from J; bases unmatched to any gene: 2. For the CDR3, the DNA is TGTGCCAGCAGCTTACGGGGACAGCAAGAGACCCAGTACTTC. Translating it yields CASSLRGQQETQYF.

The chain links TRBV6-1 to TRBJ1-1; no firm D call. This CDR3 has 14 amino acids. Per germline, CDR1 MNHNS and CDR2 SASEGT. Deletions cut 2 bases from V and 1 base from J, with 8 bases between. The CDR3 loop reads CASSEWAENTEAFF. Here the CDR3 DNA reads TGTGCCAGCAGTGAATGGGCCGAGAACACTGAAGCTTTCTTT.

The chain recombines TRBV28 with TRBJ1-2; 10 bases map to TRBD1. This CDR3 is built from 14 residues. Germline V gene sequence: CDR1 MDHEN, CDR2 SYDVKM. V gave up 2 bases and J gave up 4 bases; unmatched junction bases: 1. CDR3 DNA: TGTGCCAGCAGTTTAGGGGACAGGGGCTATGGCTACACCTTC. Amino acids: CASSLGDRGYGYTF.

This chain connects TRBV19 to TRBJ1-1; D not certain. The V and J ends lost 2 bases and 2 bases respectively, with 9 bases between them. Germline V lookup: CDR1 LNHDA, CDR2 SQIVND (reference sequence). The CDR3 contains 14 residues. CDR3 DNA: TGTGCCAGTAGTATAACAGATTTCAACACTGAAGCTTTCTTT. This codes for CASSITDFNTEAFF.

V usage is TRBV7-9 and J usage is TRBJ1-6; TRBD1 agrees at 7 bases. The CDR3 has 15 residues. The V segment lost 6 bases and the J segment 5 bases; nucleotides outside the gene matches: 7. Looked up from germline, CDR1 is SEHNR and CDR2 is FQNEAQ (reference sequence). The DNA of the CDR3 is TGTGCCAGCAGTTATGCCGGGACAGATAATTCACCCCTCCACTTT. Translated: CASSYAGTDNSPLHF.

Details on this clone: The identical CDR3 is also encoded by other nucleotide sequences in the sample. The J gene is TRBJ2-7, the V gene TRBV20-1; D possibly corresponds to TRBD2 (5 bases). Germline CDR1 reads DFQATT; CDR2 reads SNEGSKA (reference sequence). The CDR3 extends over 11 amino acids. V dropped 6 bases and J dropped 6 bases, with 12 bases sitting between them. The CDR3 nucleotides read TGCAGTGCGTCGGGGTCGCGCGAGCAGTACTTC. Its protein is CSASGSREQYF.

V is TRBV18 and J is TRBJ2-7, with D possibly TRBD1 on 6 matching bases. The germline V gene has CDR1 KGHSH and CDR2 LQKENI. The CDR3 has 15 amino acids. V lost 4 bases to trimming and J lost 1 base, with 14 bases between them. The CDR3 nucleotides are TGTGCCAGCTCACTAACGGGACAAGGGTCCTACGAGCAGTACTTC. It yields the protein CASSLTGQGSYEQYF.

The chain carries TRBV20-1 and TRBJ2-7, with 10 bases lining up with TRBD2. V lost 3 bases to trimming and J lost 7 bases; unmatched junction nucleotides: 9. Germline V gene data show CDR1 as DFQATT and CDR2 as SNEGSKA (reference sequence). This CDR3 is built from 14 residues. The CDR3 protein is CSASRASGGLEQYF. CDR3 DNA sequence: TGCAGTGCTAGTCGGGCTAGCGGGGGTTTAGAGCAGTACTTC.

This sequence joins TRBV5-6 and TRBJ2-1, with D unresolved. The germline V gene encodes CDR1 SGHDT and CDR2 YYEEEE. V was shortened by 1 base and J by 6 bases, with 8 bases between the two germline ends. CDR3 length equals 13 residues. CDR3 protein: CASSLQQPNEQFF. In DNA form, the CDR3 reads TGTGCCAGCAGCTTGCAACAGCCCAATGAGCAGTTCTTC.

This chain connects TRBV30 to TRBJ2-7, with 9 bases aligning to TRBD1. CDR1 is GTSNPN, CDR2 SVGIG, per germline (reference sequence). The V gene end was trimmed by 1 base and the J gene end by 2 bases; junction bases not matched to a gene: 21. There are 20 residues in the CDR3. As DNA, the CDR3 is TGTGCCTGGAGTGGCCCGGCCTGGATACCCGGGACAGGGTATACCTACGAGCAGTACTTC. It codes for CAWSGPAWIPGTGYTYEQYF.

The V gene is TRBV29-1, the J gene TRBJ1-1; maybe TRBD1 (6 bases). This CDR3 region has 13 residues. V was cut by 0 bases and J by 5 bases, with 10 bases left in between. Looked up from germline, CDR1 is SQVTM and CDR2 is ANQGSEA. For the CDR3, the DNA is TGCAGCGTTGAAGAGGGCCAGGGGACTGAAGCTTTCTTT. Encoded protein: CSVEEGQGTEAFF.

This chain links TRBV28 with TRBJ1-2, with D possibly being TRBD1 (6 bases). The CDR3 has 14 residues. V gave up 3 bases and J gave up 4 bases, with 12 bases separating them. The V gene's germline CDR1 is MDHEN and CDR2 SYDVKM. The CDR3 coding sequence is TGTGCCAGCAGTTTGGGTAACAGGGCCTATGGCTACACCTTC. This encodes CASSLGNRAYGYTF.

This rearrangement joins TRBV19 to TRBJ1-3; the D gene is possibly TRBD1 (6 bases). Germline assignment: CDR1 LNHDA and CDR2 SQIVND (reference sequence). Trimming cost V 2 bases and J 0 bases, with 11 bases left between them. The CDR3 spans 16 residues. The CDR3 protein is CASSIRTAISGNTIYF. For the CDR3, the DNA is TGTGCCAGTAGTATACGGACAGCTATCTCTGGAAACACCATATATTTT.

J is TRBJ2-7 and V is TRBV5-6, with D possibly matching TRBD2 (6 bases). The CDR3 has 13 residues. Germline-derived CDR1 and CDR2 are SGHDT and YYEEEE. The V gene lost 0 bases and the J gene lost 3 bases, with 7 bases spanning the gap. This CDR3 is CASSLGGGYEQYF. CDR3 in DNA: TGTGCCAGCAGCTTGGGGGGAGGCTACGAGCAGTACTTC.

This clone occurred once. CDR3: CASSQGVTGQQYF. Written as DNA, the CDR3 is TGTGCCAGCAGCCAAGGTGTGACGGGTCAGCAGTACTTC. The genes are TRBV3-1 (or the pseudogene TRBV3-2) and TRBJ2-7; D is unresolved. In germline, CDR1 is LGHDT, CDR2 YNNKEL (reference sequence). CDR3 length: 13 residues. V lost 1 base and J 8 bases, leaving 12 bases between the germline ends.

The J gene is TRBJ2-7, the V gene TRBV7-9, with unresolved D. The CDR3 totals 12 residues. Germline V lookup: CDR1 SEHNR, CDR2 FQNEAQ (reference sequence). V lost 1 base to trimming and J lost 4 bases, with 5 bases between them. This chain's CDR3 is CASSLVRYEQYF. DNA of the CDR3: TGTGCCAGCAGCTTAGTTCGGTACGAGCAGTACTTC.